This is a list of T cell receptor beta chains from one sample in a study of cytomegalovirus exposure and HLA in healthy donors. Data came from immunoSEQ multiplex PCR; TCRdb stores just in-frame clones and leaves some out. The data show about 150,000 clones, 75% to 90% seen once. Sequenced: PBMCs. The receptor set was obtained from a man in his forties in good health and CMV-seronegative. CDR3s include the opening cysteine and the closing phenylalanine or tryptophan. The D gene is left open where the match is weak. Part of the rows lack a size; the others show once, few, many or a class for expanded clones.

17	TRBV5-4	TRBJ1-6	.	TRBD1	TGTGCCAGCAGCGCTCCCCGGACAGGCTCCTATAATTCACCCCTCCACTTT	CASSAPRTGSYNSPLHF
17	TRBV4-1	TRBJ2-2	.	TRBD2	TGCGCCAGCAGCCAAAACCTAGCGGGAGGGCTCACCGGGGAGCTGTTTTTT	CASSQNLAGGLTGELFF
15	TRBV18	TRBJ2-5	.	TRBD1	TGTGCCAGCTCACCAACCACAGGGGGCCAAGAGACCCAGTACTTC	CASSPTTGGQETQYF
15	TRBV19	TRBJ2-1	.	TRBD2	TGTGCCAGTAGTAGAGCGGGAAGAGGCTTGAGTGAGCAGTTCTTC	CASSRAGRGLSEQFF
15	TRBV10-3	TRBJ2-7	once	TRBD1	TGTGCCATCAGTTTGGACAGGGGCCAGGAGGACGAGCAGTACTTC	CAISLDRGQEDEQYF
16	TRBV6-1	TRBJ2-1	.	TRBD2	TGTGCCAGCAGTGGGAGAATAGCGGGCTCCTACAATGAGCAGTTCTTC	CASSGRIAGSYNEQFF
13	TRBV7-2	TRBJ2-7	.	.	TGTGCCAGCAGCTTATCACAGACCTACGAGCAGTACTTC	CASSLSQTYEQYF
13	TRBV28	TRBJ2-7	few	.	TGTGCCAGCAGCCCTGCTCGGGGGTACGAGCAGTACTTC	CASSPARGYEQYF
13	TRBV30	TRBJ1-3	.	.	TGTGCCTGGAGCCTACGCTGGGGAAACACCATATATTTT	CAWSLRWGNTIYF
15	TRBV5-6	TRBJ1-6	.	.	TGTGCCAGCAGCTCCTACAGGGAAAAAAATTCACCCCTCCACTTT	CASSSYREKNSPLHF
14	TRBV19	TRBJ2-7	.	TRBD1	TGTGCCAGTAGTTGGGGACAGGGTGGGTACGAGCAGTACTTC	CASSWGQGGYEQYF
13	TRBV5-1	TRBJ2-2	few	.	TGCGCCAGCAGCTTGGGGGAGTACGGGGAGCTGTTTTTT	CASSLGEYGELFF
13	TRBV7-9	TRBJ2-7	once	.	TGTGCCAGCAGCTCCAGGATGGACAACGAGCAGTACTTC	CASSSRMDNEQYF
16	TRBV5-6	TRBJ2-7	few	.	TGTGCCAGCAGCTTTTTATACCATCGGGGTCACTACGAGCAGTACTTC	CASSFLYHRGHYEQYF
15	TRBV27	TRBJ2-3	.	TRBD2	TGTGCCAGCAGTTTACGGGGGAGGGTGACAGATACGCAGTATTTT	CASSLRGRVTDTQYF
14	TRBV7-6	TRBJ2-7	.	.	TGTGCCAGCAGCCTGTCGGCAGGGGGGTACGAGCAGTACTTC	CASSLSAGGYEQYF
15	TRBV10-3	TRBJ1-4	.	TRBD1	TGTGCCATCAGTGATGGGGACAGAGGGCGTGAAAAACTGTTTTTT	CAISDGDRGREKLFF
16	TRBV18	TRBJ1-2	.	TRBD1	TGTGCCAGCTCACCACCTGCCGGACAGGGTGGACTGGGCTACACCTTC	CASSPPAGQGGLGYTF
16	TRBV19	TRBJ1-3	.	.	TGTGCCAGTAGTATAGCTGGCCGATCCTCTGGAAACACCATATATTTT	CASSIAGRSSGNTIYF
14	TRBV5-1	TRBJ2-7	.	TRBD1	TGCGCCAGCAGCTTGGAGACAGGGCTGCACGAGCAGTACTTC	CASSLETGLHEQYF
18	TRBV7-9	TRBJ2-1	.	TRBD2	TGTGCCAGCAGCTTATGGCGCGGTAGCGGGAGGGGCTACAATGAGCAGTTCTTC	CASSLWRGSGRGYNEQFF
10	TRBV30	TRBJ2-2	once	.	TGTGCCTGCCATACCGGGGAGCTGTTTTTT	CACHTGELFF
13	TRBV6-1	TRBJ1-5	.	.	TGTGCCAGCAGTGAAAGGGGATCCCAGCCCCAGCATTTT	CASSERGSQPQHF